The source of this TCR beta chain is a study of T cells in Graves' hyperthyroidism and ophthalmopathy. This clonotype was detected a few times. Its antigen is not identified. What was amplified from RNA transcripts were TCR beta CDR3 regions. In the first-round RT-PCR of the TCR CDR3, the HTBI primer set was used. Each CDR3 protein gets one entry after TCRdb re-called the multiplex PCR reads with MiXCR. Of fewer than 650,000 distinct CDR3 sequences listed, under 15% are singletons. Study results and caveats: Ophthalmopathy was identified by the model a median around 6.9 months ahead of onset.

The V gene end was trimmed by 2 bases and the J gene end by 2 bases; junction bases not matched to a gene: 7. CDR1 SGHDN and CDR2 FVKESK come from the germline V gene. The CDR3 totals 16 residues. Ophthalmopathy patients all had a Clinical Activity Score of at least 3, a NOSPECS grade of at least 4 and disease under 3 months old. About 10 ml fresh peripheral blood yielded the PBMCs. The receptor was isolated from a woman in her forties with Graves' ophthalmopathy. The sample was blood. V gene TRBV14 combines with J gene TRBJ2-5; 8 bases agree with TRBD2. This CDR3 reads CASSQLGREAQETQYF. CDR3 nucleotides: TGTGCCAGCAGCCAACTCGGGCGGGAGGCACAAGAGACCCAGTACTTC. Looking up the rest from reference TRBV14 and TRBJ2-5 gives the full variable domain: EAGVTQFPSHSVIEKGQTVTLRCDPISGHDNLYWYRRVMGKEIKFLLHFVKESKQDESGMPNNRFLAERTGGTYSTLKVQPAELEDSGVYFCASSQLGREAQETQYFGPGTRLLVL.